Listed here are 29 T cell receptor beta chains from one sample, sequenced in a study of cytomegalovirus exposure and HLA in healthy donors. The PCR had 60 Vbeta and 13 Jbeta primers. Measured with immunoSEQ multiplex PCR; TCRdb has only the in-frame clones, and not every one. There are around 130,000 clones in the sample; around three quarters occur only once, and 1% lies in the top ten. Sequenced: PBMCs. The source of these receptors is a middle-aged man in good health and CMV-seronegative.

The chain has TRBV7-9 and TRBJ1-1, with a weak D call TRBD1 (6 bases). Trimming cost V 4 bases and J 1 base, with 7 bases left between them. There are 13 residues in the CDR3. Germline V CDR1 and CDR2: SEHNR, FQNEAQ (reference sequence). CDR3 coding DNA: TGTGCCAGCAGCTCGGACAGGAACACTGAAGCTTTCTTT. Amino acids: CASSSDRNTEAFF.

This clone was picked up one time. The chain couples TRBV5-4 to TRBJ1-4; D possibly corresponds to TRBD1 (6 bases). Germline values: CDR1 SGHNT, CDR2 YYREEE (reference sequence). With 3 bases removed from V and 2 bases from J, the gap between germline ends came to 17 bases. The CDR3 spans 17 residues. Here the CDR3 reads CASSYSSGVRTNEKLFF. The DNA of the CDR3 is TGTGCCAGCAGCTACTCCTCAGGGGTACGGACTAATGAAAAACTGTTTTTT.

The V call is TRBV5-8, the J call TRBJ1-5; D remains unclear. Germline V gene lookup returns CDR1 SGHTS and CDR2 YDEGEE. This CDR3 has 13 residues. The V end was cut by 2 bases, the J end by 4 bases, with 7 bases between. The CDR3 DNA is TGTGCCAGCAGCTTTGGCCTTAATCAGCCCCAGCATTTT. This codes for CASSFGLNQPQHF.

This clone showed up just once. The rearrangement links TRBV30 to TRBJ2-5; TRBD2 agrees at 8 bases. The trim removed 2 bases at V and 4 bases at J, leaving 9 bases unmatched. The CDR3 has 15 residues. Germline V lookup: CDR1 GTSNPN, CDR2 SVGIG (reference sequence). The CDR3 DNA follows: TGTGCCTGGAGTTTATTAAGCGGGGGTGGAGAGACCCAGTACTTC. This encodes CAWSLLSGGGETQYF.

The chain links TRBV6-1 to TRBJ2-1; no clear D gene. Germline-derived CDR1 and CDR2 are MNHNS and SASEGT. The CDR3 runs to 15 residues. V lost 7 bases and J 0 bases, leaving 13 bases between the germline ends. This CDR3 is CASKNYITSYNEQFF. For the CDR3, the DNA is TGTGCCAGCAAGAACTACATTACCTCCTACAATGAGCAGTTCTTC.

This sequence joins TRBV19 and TRBJ2-7, with 7 bases lining up with TRBD1. CDR1 and CDR2 (germline): LNHDA, SQIVND (reference sequence). The V gene end was trimmed by 3 bases and the J gene end by 7 bases; junction bases not matched to a gene: 3. There are 12 residues in the CDR3. The CDR3 bases are TGTGCCAGTAGTATCTCCAGGGGGGAGCAGTACTTC. Amino acid sequence: CASSISRGEQYF.

V is TRBV7-2 and J is TRBJ1-1; TRBD1 matches at 7 bases. With V trimmed by 4 bases and J by 1 base, 3 bases remained unmatched. The germline gives CDR1 SGHTA, CDR2 FQGNSA. This CDR3 comprises 14 residues. CDR3 region: CASSWDSTNTEAFF. The CDR3, as DNA: TGTGCCAGCAGCTGGGACAGTACGAACACTGAAGCTTTCTTT.

The CDR3 is CASSSNSLSGNTIYF. Here the CDR3 DNA reads TGTGCCAGCAGTTCAAACAGTCTTTCTGGAAACACCATATATTTT. The chain links TRBV28 to TRBJ1-3; no firm D call. The V end lost 4 bases, the J end lost 1 base, and 11 bases lay between the germline ends. The V gene's germline CDR1 is MDHEN and CDR2 SYDVKM. The CDR3 runs to 15 residues.

On this clone itself: An end of the junction differs from the germline gene, which may be a read error. The chain combines TRBV19 with TRBJ2-3, with 12 positions matching TRBD1. The CDR3 extends over 15 amino acids. Germline V gene lookup returns CDR1 LNHDA and CDR2 SQIVND (reference sequence). CDR3 in DNA: TGTGCCAGTACCCCCGGGACAGGGGGCACCGATACGCAGTATTTT. As protein: CASTPGTGGTDTQYF.

The chain is built from TRBV5-1 and TRBJ2-3; 7 nucleotides agree with TRBD2. CDR1 is SGHRS, CDR2 YFSETQ, per germline. The CDR3 has 17 residues. The V gene end was trimmed by 0 bases and the J gene end by 1 base; junction bases not matched to a gene: 8. The CDR3 bases are TGCGCCAGCAGCTTGGAAGGCGGGAGTTTACGCACAGATACGCAGTATTTT. Amino acid sequence: CASSLEGGSLRTDTQYF.

The chain couples TRBV7-3 to TRBJ2-1; the D gene is possibly TRBD2 (5 bases). The V gene's germline CDR1 is SGHTA and CDR2 FQGTGA. The CDR3 loop spans 15 amino acids. Trimming took off 5 bases at V and 2 bases at J, with 13 bases between the two ends. The CDR3 bases are TGTGCCAGCAGCCAAAGTAGCGCGACCTACAATGAGCAGTTCTTC. It yields the protein CASSQSSATYNEQFF.

CDR3 region: CASSLAGLAREQYF. The CDR3 DNA follows: TGCGCCAGCAGCTTGGCCGGACTAGCGCGTGAGCAGTACTTC. The V call is TRBV5-1, the J call TRBJ2-7, with TRBD2 matching over 9 bases. The CDR3 totals 14 residues. Germline CDR1 SGHRS, CDR2 YFSETQ. V trimming: 0 bases; J trimming: 7 bases; junction bases outside the gene matches: 5.

This clone was counted once. This chain uses TRBV11-3 with TRBJ2-5; possible D gene TRBD1, 6 bases. Between the trimmed V and J ends, which lost 3 bases and 3 bases, there was a span of 8 bases. The CDR3 totals 13 residues. The germline V gene has CDR1 SGHNT and CDR2 YENEEA. In DNA, the CDR3 is TGTGCCAGCAGCTTTGCAGGGGAAGAGACCCAGTACTTC. Protein: CASSFAGEETQYF.

The gene calls are TRBV6-1 and TRBJ1-5; a weak D match, TRBD1 (5 bases). Germline CDR1 MNHNS, CDR2 SASEGT. The CDR3 has 15 residues. V shed 3 bases and J shed 5 bases, with 14 bases lying between them. This CDR3 is CASSEAGWGDQPQHF. In nucleotides, the CDR3 is TGTGCCAGCAGTGAGGCGGGGTGGGGGGATCAGCCCCAGCATTTT.

The rearrangement links TRBV2 to TRBJ1-1, with D possibly matching TRBD1 (6 bases). The V gene lost 4 bases and the J gene lost 0 bases, with 9 bases spanning the gap. There are 14 residues in the CDR3. The germline gives CDR1 SNHLY, CDR2 FYNNEI. The CDR3 region has the DNA TGTGCCAGCAGTGCCCGACAGGTGAACACTGAAGCTTTCTTT. The encoded protein is CASSARQVNTEAFF.

The rearrangement joins TRBV5-6 to TRBJ2-7; maybe TRBD2 (6 bases). Germline assignment: CDR1 SGHDT and CDR2 YYEEEE. The CDR3 runs 13 residues. V was cut by 2 bases and J by 6 bases, with 12 bases left in between. The CDR3 loop is CASSFGRGSEQYF. The CDR3 coding sequence is TGTGCCAGCAGCTTTGGGCGGGGTAGCGAGCAGTACTTC.

The table lists this clone with a few counts. The chain has TRBV18 and TRBJ2-7; 8 nucleotides align to TRBD1. The trim removed 8 bases at V and 6 bases at J, leaving 12 bases unmatched. CDR3 length: 14 amino acids. Germline-derived CDR1 and CDR2 are KGHSH and LQKENI. For the CDR3, the DNA is TGTGCCAGCGCACAGATGGACAGGGATAGCGAGCAGTACTTC. This encodes CASAQMDRDSEQYF.

To note about this clone: Within the sample, other DNA sequences also encode this same CDR3. The chain combines TRBV30 with TRBJ2-7, with 8 positions matching TRBD2. The CDR3 loop spans 13 amino acids. V was clipped by 3 bases and J by 4 bases; unmatched bases: 5. In germline, CDR1 is GTSNPN, CDR2 SVGIG (reference sequence). In DNA form, the CDR3 reads TGTGCCTGGAGCGGGGCGGGGGGATACGAGCAGTACTTC. It is translated as CAWSGAGGYEQYF.

In its sample, this clone was seen once. The chain employs TRBV29-1 and TRBJ1-1; D remains ambiguous. Germline CDR1 reads SQVTM; CDR2 reads ANQGSEA. This CDR3 comprises 15 residues. The V end lost 5 bases, the J end lost 0 bases, and 16 bases lay between the germline ends. The CDR3 nucleotides read TGCAGCGTTCAGAGAGGGCTCAGCCTGAACACTGAAGCTTTCTTT. Translated, it gives CSVQRGLSLNTEAFF.

This clone was counted a single time. V is TRBV2 and J is TRBJ2-3; 11 bases are a match to TRBD2. The length of the CDR3 is 16 residues. J lost 6 bases, V lost 0 bases, and 5 bases had no gene match. CDR1 is SNHLY, CDR2 FYNNEI, per germline. The CDR3: CASSEAGTSGSDTQYF. The DNA of the CDR3 is TGTGCCAGCAGTGAAGCGGGAACTAGCGGGAGTGATACGCAGTATTTT.

The rearrangement joins TRBV7-8 to TRBJ2-1; TRBD1 agrees at 10 bases. The CDR3 covers 15 residues. V lost 4 bases, J lost 5 bases, and 5 bases stayed unmatched. CDR1 and CDR2 from the germline V gene are SGHVS and FQNEAQ. CDR3 in amino acids: CASSWVGTGDNEQFF. CDR3 coding DNA: TGTGCCAGCAGCTGGGTCGGGACAGGGGACAATGAGCAGTTCTTC.

CDR3 sequence reads: CSVIAGGNQPQHF. The CDR3 DNA reads as TGCAGCGTTATAGCAGGGGGCAATCAGCCCCAGCATTTT. The V call is TRBV29-1, the J call TRBJ1-5; the D gene is possibly TRBD1 (6 bases). The CDR3 consists of 13 residues. Trimming stripped 5 bases from V and 2 bases from J, with 10 bases between. Germline CDR1 and CDR2: SQVTM and ANQGSEA. Combining the CDR3 with reference TRBV29-1 and TRBJ1-5 gives the whole variable domain SAVISQKPSRDICQRGTSLTIQCQVDSQVTMMFWYRQQPGQSLTLIATANQGSEATYESGFVIDKFPISRPNLTFSTLTVSNMSPEDSSIYLCSVIAGGNQPQHFGDGTRLSIL.

This sequence joins TRBV28 and TRBJ1-5, with TRBD1 identical over 8 bases. Germline lookup yields CDR1 MDHEN and CDR2 SYDVKM. V was pared by 11 bases and J by 1 base, with 10 bases of the junction left unmatched. The CDR3 is 15 amino acids. The CDR3 loop is CAGGGQARSNQPQHF. CDR3 in DNA: TGTGCCGGAGGGGGACAGGCCCGAAGCAATCAGCCCCAGCATTTT.

The chain recombines TRBV19 with TRBJ1-2; D gene unclear. V was shortened by 5 bases and J by 0 bases, with 13 bases between the two germline ends. Looked up from germline, CDR1 is LNHDA and CDR2 is SQIVND (reference sequence). The CDR3 is 15 amino acids. This CDR3 reads CASSLRGSTNYGYTF. The CDR3 region has the DNA TGTGCCAGTAGTTTACGGGGTTCTACTAACTATGGCTACACCTTC.

This chain uses TRBV9 with TRBJ1-1, with TRBD1 as a possible D gene (6 bases). CDR3 length: 17 amino acids. Germline V gene lookup returns CDR1 SGDLS and CDR2 YYNGEE. The ends were cut back, 4 bases at V and 5 bases at J, with 24 bases in the middle. The CDR3 loop reads CASSSRGGGVGRTEAFF. CDR3 DNA sequence: TGTGCCAGCAGCTCAAGAGGGGGAGGGGTTGGGCGGACTGAAGCTTTCTTT.

The chain links TRBV27 to TRBJ1-6, with D uncertain. Trimming stripped 8 bases from V and 3 bases from J, with 14 bases between. Germline CDR1 and CDR2: MNHEY and SMNVEV (reference sequence). The CDR3 spans 15 residues. CDR3 in DNA: TGTGCCAGCGCTTTTGGCAGATTCTATAATTCACCCCTCCACTTT. It codes for CASAFGRFYNSPLHF.

This chain links TRBV30 with TRBJ1-1, with D uncertain. Germline V gene data show CDR1 as GTSNPN and CDR2 as SVGIG (reference sequence). The CDR3 covers 12 residues. With 1 base removed from V and 4 bases from J, the gap between germline ends came to 7 bases. CDR3 sequence reads: CAWSARGTEAFF. The CDR3 DNA sequence: TGTGCCTGGAGTGCCCGGGGCACTGAAGCTTTCTTT.

V and J are TRBV27 and TRBJ1-5; the D is unclear. CDR3 length: 13 amino acids. CDR1 is MNHEY, CDR2 SMNVEV, per germline (reference sequence). Trimming took 8 bases from V and 4 from J, leaving 12 bases between them. CDR3 in amino acids: CASRSSGNQPQHF. The CDR3 nucleotides read TGTGCCAGCCGAAGTTCGGGGAATCAGCCCCAGCATTTT.

The rearrangement links TRBV30 to TRBJ2-7; D gene uncertain. V lost 2 bases and J 5 bases, leaving 13 bases between the germline ends. Germline V gene sequence: CDR1 GTSNPN, CDR2 SVGIG (reference sequence). The CDR3 is 13 amino acids. Here the CDR3 reads CAWSLPGSHEQYF. CDR3 nucleotide sequence: TGTGCCTGGAGTTTACCGGGTAGCCACGAGCAGTACTTC.